The 23 T cell receptor beta chains below all came from one sample that was sequenced in a study of cytomegalovirus exposure and HLA in healthy donors. The PCR made use of 60 Vbeta and 13 Jbeta primers. Assay used: immunoSEQ multiplex PCR; TCRdb lists only in-frame clones, some missing. The table includes 150,000 to 200,000 clones, almost 80% detected once. Sequenced input: PBMCs. The receptors originated from a middle-aged man in good health and CMV-seropositive.

V usage is TRBV7-9 and J usage is TRBJ2-2; 10 nucleotides agree with TRBD2. Germline CDR1 SEHNR, CDR2 FQNEAQ (reference sequence). V lost 4 bases and J lost 6; bases outside the gene matches: 2. The CDR3 runs to 14 residues. The CDR3 DNA sequence: TGTGCCAGCAGCTCACTAGCGGGACCCGGGGAGCTGTTTTTT. Encoded protein: CASSSLAGPGELFF. The full variable domain, rest sourced from reference TRBV7-9 and TRBJ2-2, is DTGVSQNPRHKITKRGQNVTFRCDPISEHNRLYWYRQTLGQGPEFLTYFQNEAQLEKSRLLSDRFSAERPKGSFSTLEIQRTEQGDSAMYLCASSSLAGPGELFFGEGSRLTVL.

The rearrangement joins TRBV5-4 to TRBJ2-7; TRBD1 aligns across 9 bases. The CDR3 extends over 14 amino acids. Trimming cost V 3 bases and J 5 bases; bases outside gene matches: 6. Germline CDR1 SGHNT, CDR2 YYREEE (reference sequence). CDR3 in amino acids: CASSSQGARHEQYF. The CDR3 bases are TGTGCCAGCAGCTCACAGGGGGCTCGGCACGAGCAGTACTTC.

The V call is TRBV7-3, the J call TRBJ2-7, with TRBD2 as a possible D gene (5 bases). The germline gives CDR1 SGHTA, CDR2 FQGTGA. The length of the CDR3 is 14 residues. Trimming removed 0 bases at V and 1 base at J, with 7 bases between. The CDR3 spells CASSLTGGSYEQYF. DNA of the CDR3: TGTGCCAGCAGCTTAACGGGCGGGTCCTACGAGCAGTACTTC. Using reference TRBV7-3 and TRBJ2-7 for the parts outside the CDR3, the full variable domain is GAGVSQTPSNKVTEKGKYVELRCDPISGHTALYWYRQSLGQGPEFLIYFQGTGAADDSGLPNDRFFAVRPEGSVSTLKIQRTERGDSAVYLCASSLTGGSYEQYFGPGTRLTVT.

J is TRBJ2-5 and V is TRBV5-1; 8 bases map to TRBD1. The CDR3 is made up of 14 amino acids. CDR1 and CDR2 from the germline V gene are SGHRS and YFSETQ. Trimming at V came to 6 bases and at J to 5 bases, leaving 9 bases not matched to a gene. Written as DNA, the CDR3 is TGCGCCAGCAACCTAGGACAGGGTGAGGAGACCCAGTACTTC. Residues: CASNLGQGEETQYF. Based on the CDR3 plus reference TRBV5-1 and TRBJ2-5, the full variable domain is KAGVTQTPRYLIKTRGQQVTLSCSPISGHRSVSWYQQTPGQGLQFLFEYFSETQRNKGNFPGRFSGRQFSNSRSEMNVSTLELGDSALYLCASNLGQGEETQYFGPGTRLLVL.

The chain joins TRBV5-1 to TRBJ1-2; 8 nucleotides align to TRBD1. The CDR3 is 14 amino acids. The V segment lost 3 bases and the J segment 4 bases; nucleotides outside the gene matches: 5. Germline V gene data show CDR1 as SGHRS and CDR2 as YFSETQ. The CDR3 DNA follows: TGCGCCAGCAGCTCGACAGGGGACCGCTATGGCTACACCTTC. This codes for CASSSTGDRYGYTF.

The chain is built from TRBV7-9 and TRBJ2-1; 14 bases match TRBD2. Germline CDR1 is SEHNR and CDR2 is FQNEAQ (reference sequence). V was clipped by 3 bases and J by 8 bases; unmatched bases: 6. The CDR3 spans 16 residues. CDR3 nucleotides: TGTGCCAGCAGCTTGGGACTAGCGGGGGACTTGGATGAGCAGTTCTTC. As protein: CASSLGLAGDLDEQFF.

This sequence joins TRBV5-1 and TRBJ2-1, with TRBD1 matching over 8 bases. The CDR3 has 15 amino acids. Germline V gene data show CDR1 as SGHRS and CDR2 as YFSETQ. The junction had 9 bases not matched to a gene; V was cut back by 4 bases and J by 6 bases. In DNA, the CDR3 is TGCGCCAGCAGCCGAGCGTCCGGGACAGGCAATGAGCAGTTCTTC. It codes for CASSRASGTGNEQFF. Full variable domain (rest looked up from reference TRBV5-1 and TRBJ2-1): KAGVTQTPRYLIKTRGQQVTLSCSPISGHRSVSWYQQTPGQGLQFLFEYFSETQRNKGNFPGRFSGRQFSNSRSEMNVSTLELGDSALYLCASSRASGTGNEQFFGPGTRLTVL.

The rearrangement joins TRBV11-2 to TRBJ2-1; D is ambiguous. Germline V CDR1 and CDR2: SGHAT, FQNNGV. V was shortened by 1 base and J by 3 bases, with 10 bases between the two germline ends. The CDR3 sequence is 15 residues long. The DNA for the CDR3 is TGTGCCAGCAGCTTAGCGGAGAACTACTACAATGAGCAGTTCTTC. Protein product: CASSLAENYYNEQFF.

V usage is TRBV7-9 and J usage is TRBJ2-1, with TRBD2 identical over 11 bases. CDR3 length: 16 residues. CDR1 is SEHNR, CDR2 FQNEAQ, per germline (reference sequence). J gave up 4 bases and V 3 bases, and 5 bases lay outside the gene matches. The DNA of the CDR3 is TGTGCCAGCAGCTTGAGGACTAGCGGGTTTTACAATGAGCAGTTCTTC. Translating gives CASSLRTSGFYNEQFF.

The V call is TRBV5-6, the J call TRBJ2-1; TRBD1 might be the D (6 bases). The length of the CDR3 is 12 residues. Germline assignment: CDR1 SGHDT and CDR2 YYEEEE. The ends were cut back, 4 bases at V and 9 bases at J, with 11 bases in the middle. The CDR3 bases are TGTGCCAGCAGCGGGGGCTCGGTTGAGCAGTTCTTC. Residues: CASSGGSVEQFF.

This chain links TRBV5-5 with TRBJ1-2; tentatively, D is TRBD1 (5 bases). Per germline, CDR1 SGHKS and CDR2 YYEKEE (reference sequence). The CDR3 length is 17 residues. Between the trimmed V and J ends, which lost 4 bases and 6 bases, there was a span of 25 bases. The CDR3 is CASSRQVGQPREDGYTF. As DNA, the CDR3 is TGTGCCAGCAGCCGGCAGGTGGGGCAGCCCCGGGAGGATGGCTACACCTTC.

This chain links TRBV9 with TRBJ2-7; a possible D gene is TRBD2 (6 bases). Deletions cut 0 bases from V and 0 bases from J, with 10 bases between. The CDR3 contains 15 residues. Per germline, CDR1 SGDLS and CDR2 YYNGEE. The CDR3 region has the DNA TGTGCCAGCAGCGTAGGGCGGGGATTCTCCTACGAGCAGTACTTC. Protein: CASSVGRGFSYEQYF.

V is TRBV27 and J is TRBJ2-2, with unresolved D. The CDR3 length is 13 residues. V was shortened by 5 bases and J by 1 base, with 5 bases between the two germline ends. Per germline, CDR1 MNHEY and CDR2 SMNVEV (reference sequence). The CDR3 DNA follows: TGTGCCAGCAGTCCATTGAACACCGGGGAGCTGTTTTTT. Translating gives CASSPLNTGELFF.

The chain joins TRBV6-4 to TRBJ1-1; D might be TRBD1 (5 bases). Per germline, CDR1 MRHNA and CDR2 SNTAGT. With 4 bases removed from V and 1 base from J, the gap between germline ends came to 7 bases. The CDR3 runs 13 residues. CDR3 protein: CASSGQPNTEAFF. DNA of the CDR3: TGTGCCAGCAGTGGACAGCCGAACACTGAAGCTTTCTTT.

The rearrangement uses TRBV28 and TRBJ2-6; 9 nucleotides align to TRBD1. CDR3 length equals 18 residues. J was trimmed by 0 bases and V by 3 bases; bases with no gene match: 6. Germline CDR1 and CDR2: MDHEN and SYDVKM. The CDR3 here is CASSFWTGVNSGANVLTF. CDR3 bases: TGTGCCAGCAGTTTTTGGACAGGGGTTAACTCTGGGGCCAACGTCCTGACTTTC.

The V call is TRBV27, the J call TRBJ2-7; D is unclear. CDR1 is MNHEY, CDR2 SMNVEV, per germline (reference sequence). The CDR3 loop spans 14 amino acids. The V end was cut by 6 bases, the J end by 1 base, with 13 bases between. CDR3 DNA sequence: TGTGCCAGCAGCTCCGTGACTCGTTCCTACGAGCAGTACTTC. Protein product: CASSSVTRSYEQYF.

This chain joins TRBV7-2 and TRBJ2-7; 7 bases are a match to TRBD2. Germline trimming cut 3 bases from V and 4 bases from J; bases unmatched to any gene: 12. Germline V gene lookup returns CDR1 SGHTA and CDR2 FQGNSA. The CDR3 is made up of 16 amino acids. CDR3 region: CASSLNLATGGYEQYF. The CDR3, as DNA: TGTGCCAGCAGCTTGAACCTAGCAACGGGAGGTTACGAGCAGTACTTC.

This clone was counted once. CDR3 coding DNA: TGTGCCAGCAGTGTAAGGACTCAAAACATTCAGTACTTC. Translated: CASSVRTQNIQYF. V is TRBV2 and J is TRBJ2-4, with a tentative D call TRBD2 (5 bases). Trimming took 4 bases from V and 5 from J, leaving 9 bases between them. CDR1 and CDR2 from the germline V gene are SNHLY and FYNNEI. The CDR3 totals 13 residues.

The chain recombines TRBV5-6 with TRBJ2-2, with D maybe TRBD1 (6 bases). V shed 4 bases and J shed 6 bases, with 16 bases lying between them. Germline V lookup: CDR1 SGHDT, CDR2 YYEEEE. This CDR3 is 15 amino acids long. The CDR3 DNA follows: TGTGCCAGCAGCCAGGGGATGGGGACGGCCGGGGAGCTGTTTTTT. Amino acids: CASSQGMGTAGELFF.

In nucleotides, the CDR3 is TGTGCCTGGAGCAGAGGACAGGGGAACACTGAAGCTTTCTTT. Protein sequence: CAWSRGQGNTEAFF. The genes are TRBV30 and TRBJ1-1; 8 nucleotides match TRBD1. With 3 bases clipped from V and 1 base from J, the junction kept 4 bases outside the gene matches. Germline V gene sequence: CDR1 GTSNPN, CDR2 SVGIG (reference sequence). The CDR3 is 14 residues long.

In this sample, this clone turned up once. CDR3 sequence reads: CATSRGQGALETQYF. The CDR3 DNA is TGTGCCACCAGCAGGGGACAGGGGGCTTTAGAGACCCAGTACTTC. The chain carries TRBV15 and TRBJ2-5; 12 bases fit TRBD1. V shed 3 bases, J shed 4 bases, and the junction held 3 bases outside the gene matches. CDR3 length: 15 residues. The germline gives CDR1 LNHNV, CDR2 YYDKDF (reference sequence).

For this clone: The sample carries other DNA sequences with the same CDR3. The chain combines TRBV2 with TRBJ1-2; D is uncertain. The germline V gene encodes CDR1 SNHLY and CDR2 FYNNEI. V lost 1 base to trimming and J lost 5 bases, with 5 bases between them. There are 12 residues in the CDR3. CDR3 protein: CASSEGAYGYTF. Here the CDR3 DNA reads TGTGCCAGCAGTGAAGGGGCATATGGCTACACCTTC.

This chain uses TRBV2 with TRBJ2-7; D gene ambiguous. This CDR3 is 14 amino acids long. Per germline, CDR1 SNHLY and CDR2 FYNNEI. Trimming pared 4 bases from V and 0 bases from J, leaving 10 bases between. The CDR3 reads CASSVRRNSYEQYF. For the CDR3, the DNA is TGTGCCAGCAGTGTGCGCAGGAACTCCTACGAGCAGTACTTC.